The 21 T cell receptor beta chains below were found in one sample sequenced in a study of blood T cells in healthy people across ages (dated by TCRdb to 2014 to 2015). Preparation of the library involved 5' RACE. The instrument was an Illumina HiSeq 2500. A second roughly 7 to 11 cycle PCR used a sample-barcoded 5' primer and a J-beta primer mix. Starting from the raw public reads, TCRdb applied fastp trimming at Q25, assembled clones with MiXCR and retained in-frame beta chains. Rows with a matching CDR3 protein are joined into one entry that keeps the most common DNA and genes. The sample table contains 630,000 or so distinct CDR3 sequences; only one count was recorded for about 32% of them. 15% of the sample goes to the ten largest clones. Sequencing input: blood. These receptors came from a woman aged 80 or over in good health. Donor details come from another sample of the same person, matched by shared clones.

At least ten counts were recorded for this clonotype. V is TRBV6-6 and J is TRBJ1-6, with 7 positions matching TRBD1. Germline V CDR1 and CDR2: MNHNY, SVGAGI (reference sequence). The CDR3 is 14 residues long. V shed 6 bases, J shed 8 bases, and the junction held 7 bases outside the gene matches. CDR3 amino acids: CASSPRQGDSPLHF. CDR3 nucleotide sequence: TGTGCCAGCAGCCCCCGACAGGGCGATTCACCCCTCCACTTT.

This clonotype was seen ten or more times. The rearrangement joins TRBV7-2 to TRBJ2-4, with 9 bases lining up with TRBD1. Germline V gene sequence: CDR1 SGHTA, CDR2 FQGNSA. Unmatched junction bases numbered 7, after V lost 5 bases and J lost 8 bases. The CDR3 contains 14 residues. CDR3 residues: CASSPNRGPDIQYF. DNA of the CDR3: TGTGCCAGCAGCCCAAACAGGGGGCCGGACATTCAGTACTTC.

The sample holds a few counts of this clonotype. A much larger clone is a single base away; this may be a read error. The rearrangement joins TRBV15 to TRBJ2-5; D may be TRBD1 or TRBD2 (5 bases each). Germline CDR1 reads LNHNV; CDR2 reads YYDKDF (reference sequence). The CDR3 extends over 14 amino acids. V was clipped by 0 bases and J by 9 bases, with 14 bases between them. The CDR3 sequence: CATSRDKGRAAQYF. In DNA form, the CDR3 reads TGTGCCACCAGCAGAGATAAGGGACGAGCGGCCCAGTACTTC.

This clonotype was detected many times. The rearrangement uses TRBV30 and TRBJ2-5; D may be TRBD1 (6 bases). CDR1 and CDR2 from the germline V gene are GTSNPN and SVGIG (reference sequence). The CDR3 spans 14 residues. Deletions cut 2 bases from V and 3 bases from J, with 13 bases between. CDR3 sequence reads: CAWSHGQGKETQYF. CDR3 DNA sequence: TGTGCCTGGAGTCACGGCCAGGGGAAAGAGACCCAGTACTTC.

The table lists this clonotype with a few counts. CDR3 residues: CASSVGSTEAFF. The CDR3 DNA follows: TGTGCCAGCAGTGTGGGGAGCACTGAAGCTTTCTTT. This rearrangement joins TRBV6-6 to TRBJ1-1; no clear D. V was clipped by 5 bases and J by 4 bases, with 8 bases between them. Looked up from germline, CDR1 is MNHNY and CDR2 is SVGAGI (reference sequence). This CDR3 has 12 amino acids.

The table lists this clonotype with many counts. The chain couples TRBV20-1 to TRBJ2-3; weak D call: TRBD1 (6 bases). Trimming shortened V by 3 bases and J by 5 bases, and 12 bases separated the two germline ends. The CDR3 loop spans 13 amino acids. Per the germline V gene, CDR1 is DFQATT and CDR2 is SNEGSKA (reference sequence). The CDR3 DNA sequence: TGCAGTGCTAGTTGGGGGCGTGGAGATACGCAGTATTTT. This sequence encodes CSASWGRGDTQYF.

The chain recombines TRBV5-1 with TRBJ2-2; D possibly matches TRBD1 or TRBD2 (5 bases each). In germline, CDR1 is SGHRS, CDR2 YFSETQ. Trimming cost V 0 bases and J 2 bases, with 20 bases left between them. The CDR3 is made up of 19 amino acids. CDR3 region: CASSLVRGSGDTNTGELFF. The CDR3 DNA sequence: TGCGCCAGCAGCTTGGTGAGGGGCAGCGGAGACACCAACACCGGGGAGCTGTTTTTT. Based on the CDR3 plus reference TRBV5-1 and TRBJ2-2, the full variable domain is KAGVTQTPRYLIKTRGQQVTLSCSPISGHRSVSWYQQTPGQGLQFLFEYFSETQRNKGNFPGRFSGRQFSNSRSEMNVSTLELGDSALYLCASSLVRGSGDTNTGELFFGEGSRLTVL.

This clonotype was counted many times. The gene calls are TRBV4-1 and TRBJ2-7; 10 bases are a match to TRBD1. V was clipped by 0 bases and J by 6 bases; unmatched bases: 5. The CDR3 runs 15 residues. Germline CDR1 MGHRA, CDR2 YSYEKL. The CDR3 reads CASSQDGTGVGEQYF. In DNA, the CDR3 is TGCGCCAGCAGCCAAGACGGGACAGGGGTGGGCGAGCAGTACTTC.

The chain couples TRBV20-1 to TRBJ1-1; D uncertain. The CDR3 length is 13 residues. CDR1 and CDR2 from the germline V gene are DFQATT and SNEGSKA (reference sequence). The germline V and J ends were trimmed by 2 bases and 1 base, with 8 bases remaining between them. The CDR3 coding sequence is TGCAGTGCTAGAAAGGGTCAGAACACTGAAGCTTTCTTT. It codes for CSARKGQNTEAFF.

The sample holds many counts of this clonotype. The chain links TRBV7-8 to TRBJ1-5; 9 bases line up with TRBD1. V gave up 5 bases and J gave up 2 bases; unmatched junction bases: 4. The CDR3 loop spans 15 amino acids. Germline V CDR1 and CDR2: SGHVS, FQNEAQ. CDR3 nucleotides: TGTGCCAGCAGCCCTCGACAGGGGGGCAATCAGCCCCAGCATTTT. It translates to CASSPRQGGNQPQHF.

This clonotype has only a few counts. The chain recombines TRBV9 with TRBJ2-1; TRBD1 might be the D (5 bases). The V end was cut by 4 bases, the J end by 3 bases, with 14 bases between. The CDR3 runs 15 residues. CDR1 SGDLS and CDR2 YYNGEE come from the germline V gene. Here the CDR3 DNA reads TGTGCCAGCAGCTCAGGGTCTACAGTCTACAATGAGCAGTTCTTC. Protein: CASSSGSTVYNEQFF.

This clonotype was counted ten times or more. The chain carries TRBV24-1 and TRBJ2-7; tentatively, D is TRBD1 or TRBD2 (5 bases each). CDR1 is KGHDR and CDR2 is SFDVKD in the germline V gene. There are 12 residues in the CDR3. V was pared by 9 bases and J by 6 bases, with 14 bases between. In nucleotides, the CDR3 is TGTGCCACCGGAATGGCGAGGGGCGAGCAGTACTTC. Translating gives CATGMARGEQYF.

V is TRBV7-8 and J is TRBJ2-1; tentative D call: TRBD1 (6 bases). Germline CDR1 SGHVS, CDR2 FQNEAQ. This CDR3 comprises 16 residues. V gave up 5 bases and J gave up 0 bases, with 14 bases separating them. Written as DNA, the CDR3 is TGTGCCAGCAGCGTCCGGGACACCAGCTCCTACAATGAGCAGTTCTTC. The encoded protein is CASSVRDTSSYNEQFF.

This clonotype has a count of ten or more. This chain connects TRBV20-1 to TRBJ2-3; 12 bases agree with TRBD2. V was clipped by 6 bases and J by 4 bases; unmatched bases: 5. CDR1 is DFQATT and CDR2 is SNEGSKA in the germline V gene (reference sequence). The CDR3 is 14 amino acids. In DNA, the CDR3 is TGCAGTGCCGCTAGCGGGGGGGGTTCAGATACGCAGTATTTT. Protein sequence: CSAASGGGSDTQYF.

CDR3 DNA: TGCAGTGCTAGCCCCGGACTAGGATCGGGCGAGCAGTACTTC. Translation gives CSASPGLGSGEQYF. The chain couples TRBV20-1 to TRBJ2-7; TRBD2 agrees at 7 bases. Germline-derived CDR1 and CDR2 are DFQATT and SNEGSKA (reference sequence). The V segment lost 3 bases and the J segment 6 bases; nucleotides outside the gene matches: 11. This CDR3 region has 14 residues.

This clonotype was counted between two and nine times. The chain carries TRBV7-3 and TRBJ2-2, with 10 bases aligning to TRBD2. Germline V gene sequence: CDR1 SGHTA, CDR2 FQGTGA. Trimming cost V 2 bases and J 6 bases; bases outside gene matches: 6. This CDR3 comprises 16 residues. The CDR3 is CASSLAAGGQSGELFF. The CDR3 nucleotides read TGTGCCAGCAGCTTAGCAGCGGGGGGGCAGTCCGGGGAGCTGTTTTTT.

This rearrangement joins TRBV7-9 to TRBJ2-1; D not certain. Germline-derived CDR1 and CDR2 are SEHNR and FQNEAQ (reference sequence). V was clipped by 4 bases and J by 5 bases, with 9 bases between them. The CDR3 is 13 amino acids. The CDR3 coding sequence is TGTGCCAGCAGCTCCCGCGAGGACAATGAGCAGTTCTTC. Its protein product is CASSSREDNEQFF.

This sequence joins TRBV6-1 and TRBJ1-3, with D possibly matching TRBD1 (6 bases). This CDR3 comprises 14 residues. Trimming removed 7 bases at V and 0 bases at J, with 10 bases between. The germline CDR1 and CDR2 sequences are MNHNS and SASEGT. The CDR3 sequence is CASTDSFSGNTIYF. Written as DNA, the CDR3 is TGTGCCAGCACGGACAGTTTCTCTGGAAACACCATATATTTT.

This clonotype appeared many times. The CDR3 DNA sequence: TGCAGTGCTAGAGATCCGGGACTAGCGGGGGGAGCTAGCACAGATACGCAGTATTTT. Its translation: CSARDPGLAGGASTDTQYF. The chain uses TRBV20-1 and TRBJ2-3, with TRBD2 matching over 15 bases. This CDR3 is 19 amino acids long. V lost 0 bases, J lost 0 bases, and 7 bases stayed unmatched. Germline CDR1 is DFQATT and CDR2 is SNEGSKA (reference sequence).

This clonotype was detected once. This chain uses TRBV20-1 with TRBJ2-1, with 8 bases identical to TRBD2. The V segment lost 1 base and the J segment 3 bases; nucleotides outside the gene matches: 5. The CDR3 runs to 15 residues. Germline lookup yields CDR1 DFQATT and CDR2 SNEGSKA (reference sequence). In nucleotides, the CDR3 is TGCAGTGCTAGAGGGTCCGGGGGGGGCTACAATGAGCAGTTCTTC. Its protein product is CSARGSGGGYNEQFF.

The chain combines TRBV5-6 with TRBJ2-7, with 7 bases fitting TRBD1. Germline trimming cut 3 bases from V and 3 bases from J; bases unmatched to any gene: 6. The CDR3 spans 14 residues. CDR1 is SGHDT and CDR2 is YYEEEE in the germline V gene. Written as DNA, the CDR3 is TGTGCCAGCAGCTGGGGACAGATCGGCTACGAGCAGTACTTC. This codes for CASSWGQIGYEQYF.